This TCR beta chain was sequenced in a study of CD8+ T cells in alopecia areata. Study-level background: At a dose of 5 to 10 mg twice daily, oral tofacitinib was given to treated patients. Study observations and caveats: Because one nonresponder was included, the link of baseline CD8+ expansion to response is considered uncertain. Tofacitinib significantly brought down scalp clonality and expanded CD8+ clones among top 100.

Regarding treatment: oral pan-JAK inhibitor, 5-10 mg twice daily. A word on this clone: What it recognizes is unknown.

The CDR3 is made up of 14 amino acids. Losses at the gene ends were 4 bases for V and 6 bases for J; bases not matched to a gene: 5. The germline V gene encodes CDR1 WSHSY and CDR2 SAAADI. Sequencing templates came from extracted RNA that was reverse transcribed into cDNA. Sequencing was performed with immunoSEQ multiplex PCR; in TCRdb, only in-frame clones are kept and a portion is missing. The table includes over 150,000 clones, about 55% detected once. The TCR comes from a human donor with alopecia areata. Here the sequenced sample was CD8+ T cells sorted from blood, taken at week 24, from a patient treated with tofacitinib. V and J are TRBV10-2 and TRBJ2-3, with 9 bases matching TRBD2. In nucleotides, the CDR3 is TGCGCCAGCAGTGGGGTAGCGGGGGCTGATACGCAGTATTTT. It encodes CASSGVAGADTQYF.